One sample yielded the 23 T cell receptor beta chains listed below, sequenced in a study of OX40 agonist ivuxolimab in advanced cancers. Here immunoSEQ multiplex PCR was the method, and the copy in TCRdb shows in-frame clones only, minus some. Here the sample spans tens of thousands of clones, roughly nine tenths being singletons. Material: CD4+ or CD8+ T cells sorted from blood, obtained in a trial of the OX40 agonist ivuxolimab. These receptors came from an adult with an advanced solid tumor such as melanoma, head and neck, liver or kidney cancer.

The chain uses TRBV29-1 and TRBJ2-1, with no clear D. The CDR3 contains 13 residues. The V end lost 3 bases, the J end lost 4 bases, and 10 bases lay between the germline ends. Germline-derived CDR1 and CDR2 are SQVTM and ANQGSEA. The CDR3 DNA is TGCAGCGTTGAGACGCCGAATTACAATGAGCAGTTCTTC. It encodes CSVETPNYNEQFF.

The gene calls are TRBV19 and TRBJ2-7; D unclear. The germline CDR1 and CDR2 sequences are LNHDA and SQIVND (reference sequence). V was pared by 8 bases and J by 3 bases, with 8 bases between. The CDR3 is 11 residues long. CDR3 nucleotide sequence: TGTGCCAGTTCTGCGAACTACGAGCAGTACTTC. It is translated as CASSANYEQYF. Together with reference TRBV19 and TRBJ2-7, the CDR3 gives the full variable domain: DGGITQSPKYLFRKEGQNVTLSCEQNLNHDAMYWYRQDPGQGLRLIYYSQIVNDFQKGDIAEGYSVSREKKESFPLTVTSAQKNPTAFYLCASSANYEQYFGPGTRLTVT.

This chain connects TRBV6-6 to TRBJ2-7; 7 nucleotides agree with TRBD1. The germline V gene has CDR1 MNHNY and CDR2 SVGAGI (reference sequence). V lost 2 bases to trimming and J lost 4 bases; unmatched junction nucleotides: 8. CDR3 length: 15 residues. DNA for the CDR3: TGTGCCAGCAGTTACGAACAGGGGAAAGGGTACGAGCAGTACTTC. Protein product: CASSYEQGKGYEQYF.

The chain uses TRBV5-1 and TRBJ2-5; TRBD2 aligns across 14 bases. V dropped 4 bases and J dropped 6; count of bases not matched to a gene: 14. The CDR3 is made up of 18 amino acids. Germline CDR1 is SGHRS and CDR2 is YFSETQ. The CDR3 sequence: CASSPRLAGGPGQKTQYF. CDR3 nucleotide sequence: TGCGCCAGCAGCCCGAGACTAGCGGGGGGGCCTGGACAAAAGACCCAGTACTTC.

The chain has TRBV30 and TRBJ2-3; the match to TRBD2 covers 10 bases. This CDR3 spans 15 amino acids. After removal of 3 bases from V and 5 bases from J, the junction contained 8 bases not matched to a gene. Germline V gene data show CDR1 as GTSNPN and CDR2 as SVGIG (reference sequence). The CDR3 loop reads CAWSVLAGVVDTQYF. CDR3 in DNA: TGTGCCTGGAGCGTCCTAGCGGGGGTCGTAGATACGCAGTATTTT. Full variable domain (missing parts from reference TRBV30 and TRBJ2-3): SQTIHQWPATLVQPVGSPLSLECTVEGTSNPNLYWYRQAAGRGLQLLFYSVGIGQISSEVPQNLSASRPQDRQFILSSKKLLLSDSGFYLCAWSVLAGVVDTQYFGPGTRLTVL.

This chain joins TRBV6-1 and TRBJ2-2, with D perhaps assigned TRBD1 or TRBD2 (6 bases each). CDR1 MNHNS and CDR2 SASEGT come from the germline V gene. CDR3 length: 15 residues. Trimming took off 1 base at V and 3 bases at J, with 9 bases between the two ends. The CDR3, as DNA: TGTGCCAGCAGTGAAGGGGGGGCAGACACCGGGGAGCTGTTTTTT. Its protein is CASSEGGADTGELFF.

This chain links TRBV6-5 with TRBJ1-3; the D gene is possibly TRBD1 (6 bases). Trimming took off 2 bases at V and 2 bases at J, with 10 bases between the two ends. This CDR3 comprises 15 residues. Germline V gene sequence: CDR1 MNHEY, CDR2 SVGAGI. The CDR3 spells CASSYGGSPGNTIYF. The CDR3 DNA is TGTGCCAGCAGTTACGGGGGCAGCCCTGGAAACACCATATATTTT.

The chain has TRBV29-1 and TRBJ1-3; D call uncertain. Germline values: CDR1 SQVTM, CDR2 ANQGSEA. The CDR3 runs to 13 residues. The V and J ends lost 0 bases and 4 bases respectively, with 7 bases between them. DNA of the CDR3: TGCAGCGTTGAAGATCCCGAAGGAAACACCATATATTTT. Translating gives CSVEDPEGNTIYF.

CDR3 DNA sequence: TGTGCCACCGGACAGGGGTCCTTGAACACTGAAGCTTTCTTT. Its protein product is CATGQGSLNTEAFF. This chain connects TRBV10-3 to TRBJ1-1, with 9 nucleotides matching TRBD1. Germline CDR1 is ENHRY and CDR2 is SYGVKD. The junction had 6 bases not matched to a gene; V was cut back by 10 bases and J by 0 bases. The CDR3 has 14 amino acids.

The chain uses TRBV7-2 and TRBJ2-7; possibly TRBD1 for D (6 bases). This CDR3 has 15 amino acids. The germline V gene encodes CDR1 SGHTA and CDR2 FQGNSA. V gave up 6 bases and J gave up 0 bases, with 15 bases separating them. The CDR3 is CASSPLQGSSYEQYF. The CDR3, as DNA: TGTGCCAGCAGTCCTTTACAGGGAAGCTCCTACGAGCAGTACTTC.

The gene calls are TRBV5-1 and TRBJ2-1, with TRBD1 matching 9 bases. Germline CDR1 reads SGHRS; CDR2 reads YFSETQ. With V trimmed by 4 bases and J by 4 bases, 6 bases remained unmatched. This CDR3 is built from 15 residues. This CDR3 is CASSHRDRAYNEQFF. CDR3 sequence (DNA): TGCGCCAGCAGCCACCGGGACAGGGCTTACAATGAGCAGTTCTTC. Looking up the rest from reference TRBV5-1 and TRBJ2-1 gives the full variable domain: KAGVTQTPRYLIKTRGQQVTLSCSPISGHRSVSWYQQTPGQGLQFLFEYFSETQRNKGNFPGRFSGRQFSNSRSEMNVSTLELGDSALYLCASSHRDRAYNEQFFGPGTRLTVL.

CDR3: CASSQPGQGAYGYTF. As DNA, the CDR3 is TGCGCCAGCAGCCAACCGGGACAGGGGGCCTATGGCTACACCTTC. This sequence joins TRBV4-1 and TRBJ1-2; 12 bases fit TRBD1. Unmatched junction bases numbered 2, after V lost 2 bases and J lost 4 bases. CDR3 length equals 15 residues. Germline loops: CDR1 MGHRA, CDR2 YSYEKL.

The table lists this clone with a count of one. CDR3 region: CASSLLRRGDTQYF. Here the CDR3 DNA reads TGTGCCAGCAGCCTGCTGAGGAGGGGAGATACGCAGTATTTT. The chain links TRBV27 to TRBJ2-3; tentatively, D is TRBD2 (6 bases). The CDR3 covers 14 residues. V lost 6 bases and J 5 bases, leaving 15 bases between the germline ends. The germline V gene has CDR1 MNHEY and CDR2 SMNVEV (reference sequence).

The chain links TRBV5-1 to TRBJ2-3, with D perhaps TRBD1 (6 bases). This CDR3 has 15 residues. Germline CDR1 and CDR2: SGHRS and YFSETQ. Trimming removed 2 bases from V and 0 bases from J, with 10 bases in between. The CDR3 loop is CASSLYRASTDTQYF. The CDR3 DNA reads TGCGCCAGCAGCTTATACAGGGCTAGCACAGATACGCAGTATTTT.

V usage is TRBV5-1 and J usage is TRBJ1-3; D remains ambiguous. CDR1 is SGHRS and CDR2 is YFSETQ in the germline V gene. Between the trimmed V and J ends, which lost 0 bases and 7 bases, there was a span of 17 bases. The CDR3 length is 16 residues. Here the CDR3 reads CASSLAPPTYGNTIYF. The CDR3 DNA is TGCGCCAGCAGCTTGGCGCCCCCCACGTACGGCAACACCATATATTTT.

This clone was observed a few times. The chain is built from TRBV6-1 and TRBJ2-7, with a weak D call TRBD1 (5 bases). V dropped 6 bases and J dropped 4 bases, with 16 bases sitting between them. Germline loops: CDR1 MNHNS, CDR2 SASEGT. The CDR3 runs to 14 residues. The CDR3 region is CASSRADRGYEQYF. CDR3 in DNA: TGTGCCAGCAGCAGGGCTGACAGAGGATACGAGCAGTACTTC.

The chain carries TRBV7-8 and TRBJ2-7, with a tentative D call TRBD2 (5 bases). Between the trimmed V and J ends, which lost 3 bases and 4 bases, there was a span of 22 bases. This CDR3 spans 17 amino acids. Germline V CDR1 and CDR2: SGHVS, FQNEAQ. CDR3 protein: CASSLRRPSEGMYEQYF. The CDR3 region has the DNA TGTGCCAGCAGCTTGCGGAGGCCCTCCGAGGGTATGTACGAGCAGTACTTC.

The CDR3 nucleotides read TGTGCCAGCAGTTACTCGATAGGCCAGCCCCAGCATTTT. The encoded protein is CASSYSIGQPQHF. This chain uses TRBV6-6 with TRBJ1-5; D uncertain. Germline V CDR1 and CDR2: MNHNY, SVGAGI (reference sequence). This CDR3 spans 13 amino acids. The V end lost 0 bases, the J end lost 7 bases, and 7 bases lay between the germline ends.

This chain connects TRBV7-8 to TRBJ1-3; D is unclear. The V end lost 1 base, the J end lost 2 bases, and 6 bases lay between the germline ends. This CDR3 comprises 14 residues. Germline CDR1 is SGHVS and CDR2 is FQNEAQ. The DNA of the CDR3 is TGTGCCAGCAGCTTAGACCGGCCTGGAAACACCATATATTTT. Protein product: CASSLDRPGNTIYF.

This clone was recorded only once. The chain links TRBV30 to TRBJ1-3; unclear D gene. V gave up 0 bases and J gave up 0 bases, with 6 bases separating them. Germline CDR1 GTSNPN, CDR2 SVGIG (reference sequence). The CDR3 runs to 14 residues. The CDR3 spells CAWSVVSSGNTIYF. CDR3 bases: TGTGCCTGGAGTGTGGTTAGCTCTGGAAACACCATATATTTT.

The rearrangement links TRBV5-4 to TRBJ1-2; unclear D gene. The CDR3 sequence is 13 residues long. CDR1 and CDR2 (germline): SGHNT, YYREEE (reference sequence). Deletions cut 0 bases from V and 8 bases from J, with 11 bases between. CDR3 protein: CASSLEASRGYTF. DNA of the CDR3: TGTGCCAGCAGCTTGGAAGCCAGTCGCGGCTACACCTTC.

The V call is TRBV6-5, the J call TRBJ2-7; 9 nucleotides line up with TRBD2. The CDR3 loop spans 15 amino acids. Germline V CDR1 and CDR2: MNHEY, SVGAGI. The J segment lost 6 bases and the V segment lost 0 bases, leaving 6 bases of the junction unmatched. The CDR3 reads CASSYSGGGASEQYF. The DNA of the CDR3 is TGTGCCAGCAGTTACTCGGGCGGGGGGGCCTCCGAGCAGTACTTC.

The chain links TRBV5-4 to TRBJ2-3, with TRBD1 identical over 9 bases. Looked up from germline, CDR1 is SGHNT and CDR2 is YYREEE (reference sequence). The CDR3 consists of 16 residues. V gave up 7 bases and J gave up 8 bases; unmatched junction bases: 17. CDR3 protein: CASSLGGTGIAATQYF. The DNA of the CDR3 is TGTGCCAGCTCACTGGGGGGGACAGGGATAGCAGCTACGCAGTATTTT.